This TCR beta chain appears in the sequencing data of a study of blood T cells in healthy people across ages. V lost 4 bases to trimming and J lost 2 bases; unmatched junction nucleotides: 9. There are 16 residues in the CDR3. At least 6.5 million PBMCs were isolated per sample. A second PCR of about 7 to 12 cycles used a sample-barcoded 5' primer and a J-beta primer mix. TCRdb redid the calling of the 5' RACE reads with MiXCR, one entry per CDR3 protein. This table has 1.5 million to 2 million distinct CDR3 sequences, just under 50% appearing once. Sequences were obtained from blood. The clonotype comes from a middle-aged woman in good health. The chain has TRBV12-3 or TRBV12-4 and TRBJ2-7; 9 nucleotides line up with TRBD1. The chain's CDR3 is CASSSGTGPIPYEQYF. The CDR3 nucleotides read TGTGCCAGCAGTTCCGGGACAGGGCCGATACCCTACGAGCAGTACTTC.